This passage covers 3 T cell receptor beta chains from one sample sequenced in a study of blood T cell repertoires in COVID-19. Only in-frame clones appear in the TCRdb table, and some are missing; sequencing was by immunoSEQ multiplex PCR. The data contain around 300,000 clones, 86% of them singletons. Sequenced material: PBMCs or T cells enriched from blood (not recorded which). All receptors come from a woman aged 18-29 years who had recovered from COVID-19.

This rearrangement joins TRBV19 to TRBJ2-5; D is perhaps TRBD2 (6 bases). The V and J ends lost 5 bases and 9 bases respectively, with 13 bases between them. The germline CDR1 and CDR2 sequences are LNHDA and SQIVND (reference sequence). CDR3 length: 12 residues. CDR3 DNA sequence: TGTGCCAGTAGTGCGGCCGGGGGTGCCCAGTACTTC. Translation: CASSAAGGAQYF.

This clone was seen a single time. The chain links TRBV12-5 to TRBJ2-5; TRBD2 is a possible D gene (6 bases). The CDR3 consists of 18 residues. Germline CDR1 is LGHNT and CDR2 is FRNRAP. V was trimmed by 0 bases and J by 4 bases, leaving 21 bases between them. The chain's CDR3 is CASGLVLGGTGFGETQYF. CDR3 sequence (DNA): TGTGCTAGTGGTTTGGTACTGGGGGGAACGGGGTTTGGAGAGACCCAGTACTTC.

V gene TRBV19 combines with J gene TRBJ1-2; D is unresolved. The CDR3 extends over 13 amino acids. The germline CDR1 and CDR2 sequences are LNHDA and SQIVND (reference sequence). Trimming left V 3 bases short and J 4 bases short, with 9 bases between. CDR3 nucleotides: TGTGCCAGTAGTATCCCGGAGACCTATGGCTACACCTTC. This sequence encodes CASSIPETYGYTF.